The entry below describes one TCR beta chain. The CDR3 sequence is 15 residues long. The J segment lost 0 bases and the V segment lost 5 bases, leaving 4 bases of the junction unmatched. CDR1 is MNHNS and CDR2 is SASEGT in the germline V gene. This entry is derived from a study of cytomegalovirus exposure and HLA in healthy donors. PCR was performed using 60 Vbeta and 13 Jbeta primers. The protocol was immunoSEQ multiplex PCR, while the TCRdb copy is restricted to in-frame clones and leaves out a portion. The repertoire holds about 94,000 clones, with roughly four fifths as singletons. The TCR originated in a human donor in good health. Sequenced material: PBMCs. The rearrangement joins TRBV6-1 to TRBJ1-5; 7 bases fit TRBD1. In DNA, the CDR3 is TGTGCCAGCAGTAGGGGGCGCAGTAGCAATCAGCCCCAGCATTTT. Its protein product is CASSRGRSSNQPQHF.